This T cell receptor (beta chain) is drawn from a study of shared clonotypes between healthy human individuals. Study results and limitations: Generation probabilities of non-shared clonotypes were lower (relative to those shared by all four donors).

Using immunoSEQ multiplex PCR, the repertoire was profiled, and TCRdb retains in-frame clones only, with some absent. The sample records more than 1 million clones, around three quarters being singletons. Those who donated were healthy HIV-negative adults, with no recent acute infections or vaccinations reported. About this clone: The antigen is unknown.

Germline lookup yields CDR1 SGHTA and CDR2 FQGNSA. The CDR3 totals 14 residues. V dropped 3 bases and J dropped 6; count of bases not matched to a gene: 7. This TCR was sampled from a man between 18 and 29 years old in good health. Some clones in this sample may be carry-over from other donors' samples. This chain connects TRBV7-2 to TRBJ1-2, with 7 bases identical to TRBD1. Sample: memory CD4+ T cells from PBMCs. Sample subset: CD45RA-negative fraction. CDR3 nucleotide sequence: TGTGCCAGCAGCTTGTCGACAGGGAGGGATGGCTACACCTTC. Translated, it gives CASSLSTGRDGYTF.